The next 21 T cell receptor beta chains were all read from a single sample in a study of molecular identifiers for immune sequencing clone quantification. In TCRdb, the PCR reads were re-called with MiXCR into one record per CDR3 protein. The table shows around 460,000 distinct CDR3 sequences, with roughly 23% occurring only once. The sample was naive CD8+ T cells from blood, with Jurkat cell RNA spiked in. Described subset: FACS-sorted CD8+CD4-CCR7+CD45RA+ naive T cells. Receptors were obtained from a human donor in good health. Some libraries in this study had Jurkat cell RNA spiked in.

This clonotype was counted many times. This CDR3 is CASSVPSAGGLETQYF. The CDR3 nucleotides read TGTGCCAGCAGCGTACCGTCGGCAGGGGGTTTAGAGACCCAGTACTTC. J is TRBJ2-5 and V is TRBV9; 7 bases align to TRBD1. The CDR3 has 16 residues. Losses at the gene ends were 1 base for V and 4 bases for J; bases not matched to a gene: 10. The germline CDR1 and CDR2 sequences are SGDLS and YYNGEE.

For this clonotype: This may come from a read error, since a much larger clone is one base off. The chain uses TRBV7-2 and TRBJ2-7; the match to TRBD2 covers 7 bases. This CDR3 is 12 amino acids long. CDR1 and CDR2 (germline): SGHTA, FQGNSA. The CDR3 is CASSLWEGEPYF. CDR3 nucleotide sequence: TGTGCCAGCAGCTTATGGGAGGGCGAGCCGTACTTC.

The V and J genes are TRBV7-9 and TRBJ2-2, with D hard to call. Germline-derived CDR1 and CDR2 are SEHNR and FQNEAQ (reference sequence). This CDR3 is 16 amino acids long. V shed 0 bases and J shed 6 bases, with 14 bases lying between them. CDR3 DNA: TGTGCCAGCAGCTTAGCACCGGCCCAAAACGCCGGGGAGCTGTTTTTT. Protein sequence: CASSLAPAQNAGELFF.

This clonotype came up a few times. This could be a read error, since a much larger clone is one nucleotide away. The DNA of the CDR3 is TGTGCCAGCCGGACGGATTATAACAATCAGCCCCAGCATTTT. This codes for CASRTDYNNQPQHF. The chain uses TRBV6-2 or TRBV6-3 and TRBJ1-5; D not certain. The germline V gene has CDR1 MNHEY and CDR2 SVGEGT. With 8 bases removed from V and 3 bases from J, the gap between germline ends came to 14 bases. The CDR3 contains 14 residues.

This clonotype occurred many times. CDR3 loop: CASSDQGTDTQYF. Written as DNA, the CDR3 is TGTGCCAGCTCGGATCAGGGTACAGATACGCAGTATTTT. This sequence joins TRBV6-1 and TRBJ2-3; D is perhaps TRBD1 (5 bases). Trimming pared 8 bases from V and 3 bases from J, leaving 12 bases between. The CDR3 runs 13 residues. In germline, CDR1 is MNHNS, CDR2 SASEGT.

About this clonotype itself: This may be a read error, as it is one base from a much larger clone. This chain links TRBV10-3 with TRBJ2-3; D remains ambiguous. There are 15 residues in the CDR3. In germline, CDR1 is ENHRY, CDR2 SYGVKD. The CDR3 DNA is TGTGCCTTCAGTGTTGGTGAGAGTAGTGCAGATACGCAGTATTTT. Translating it yields CAFSVGESSADTQYF.

The chain employs TRBV10-2 and TRBJ1-2; D is undetermined. V lost 8 bases and J lost 9, with 13 bases in between. This CDR3 is built from 11 residues. Germline CDR1 and CDR2: WSHSY and SAAADI. This CDR3 is CASFDRRSYTF. The CDR3 DNA reads TGCGCCAGCTTTGATCGTCGGAGCTACACCTTC.

This clonotype was counted a few times. The chain uses TRBV5-8 and TRBJ2-2; D gene ambiguous. This CDR3 is built from 16 residues. Germline V CDR1 and CDR2: SGHTS, YDEGEE. Trimming removed 0 bases at V and 7 bases at J, with 16 bases between. CDR3 DNA: TGTGCCAGCAGCTTGGTCTTGCCCCCCGTAGACGGGGAGCTGTTTTTT. Protein sequence: CASSLVLPPVDGELFF.

The CDR3 spells CASSLGTGYTDTQYF. CDR3 DNA sequence: TGTGCCAGCAGTTTAGGGACAGGTTACACAGATACGCAGTATTTT. The chain joins TRBV12-3 or TRBV12-4 to TRBJ2-3; TRBD1 agrees at 7 bases. V gave up 1 base and J gave up 2 bases; unmatched junction bases: 3. This CDR3 comprises 15 residues.

This clonotype occurred many times. The chain joins TRBV20-1 to TRBJ2-7; unclear D gene. CDR1 is DFQATT, CDR2 SNEGSKA, per germline (reference sequence). The CDR3 runs 13 residues. Trimming cost V 3 bases and J 0 bases, with 9 bases left between them. This CDR3 is CSARGKSSYEQYF. The CDR3 nucleotides are TGCAGTGCTAGGGGTAAGAGCTCCTACGAGCAGTACTTC.

This clonotype was seen repeatedly, ten times or more. At one end the junction does not follow the germline gene, possibly because of a read error. This chain connects TRBV4-2 to TRBJ1-1; D uncertain. Germline CDR1 is LGHNA and CDR2 is YNFKEQ. CDR3 size: 14 residues. The CDR3 reads CASSQGGTNTEAFF. DNA for the CDR3: TGCGCCAGCAGCCAAGGAGGAACGAACACTGAAGCTTTCTTT.

This clonotype was seen ten or more times. The V and J genes are TRBV29-1 and TRBJ2-2; TRBD1 agrees at 7 bases. CDR1 is SQVTM, CDR2 ANQGSEA, per germline. CDR3 length equals 13 residues. The J segment lost 5 bases and the V segment lost 7 bases, leaving 7 bases of the junction unmatched. The CDR3 DNA reads TGCAGCGCCCGGGACAGACTTACCGGGGAGCTGTTTTTT. As protein: CSARDRLTGELFF.

The CDR3 nucleotides are TGCAGTGCTTCCCCTCTTTCGGGGGGGCCCCACGAGCAGTACTTC. Translating gives CSASPLSGGPHEQYF. The chain couples TRBV20-1 to TRBJ2-7; TRBD2 aligns across 8 bases. Germline-derived CDR1 and CDR2 are DFQATT and SNEGSKA (reference sequence). This CDR3 is built from 15 residues. Germline trimming cut 5 bases from V and 5 bases from J; bases unmatched to any gene: 14.

This clonotype was observed many times. The chain has TRBV20-1 and TRBJ2-7, with TRBD2 identical over 7 bases. The CDR3 length is 15 residues. The J segment lost 7 bases and the V segment lost 2 bases, leaving 14 bases of the junction unmatched. CDR1 DFQATT and CDR2 SNEGSKA come from the germline V gene (reference sequence). The CDR3 DNA reads TGCAGTGCTAGATCGGTAGCGGGCACCTCCTGGGAGCAGTACTTC. Translating gives CSARSVAGTSWEQYF.

This clonotype was observed a few times. The V gene is TRBV19, the J gene TRBJ1-5; D uncertain. V shed 7 bases and J shed 5 bases, with 21 bases lying between them. The CDR3 covers 16 residues. Germline CDR1 reads LNHDA; CDR2 reads SQIVND (reference sequence). The CDR3 sequence is CASNTDAKSNYQPQHF. CDR3 sequence (DNA): TGTGCCAGTAATACCGACGCTAAGTCCAATTATCAGCCCCAGCATTTT.

There are a few counts of this clonotype. J is TRBJ2-5 and V is TRBV5-6, with D possibly TRBD2 on 7 matching bases. This CDR3 region has 14 residues. V was pared by 3 bases and J by 3 bases, with 12 bases between. CDR1 SGHDT and CDR2 YYEEEE come from the germline V gene. For the CDR3, the DNA is TGTGCCAGCAGCTGGGGGGGGGCGGAAGAGACCCAGTACTTC. It is translated as CASSWGGAEETQYF.

This chain connects TRBV19 to TRBJ2-5; 9 bases fit TRBD2. J gave up 5 bases and V 3 bases, and 16 bases lay outside the gene matches. The CDR3 length is 18 residues. CDR1 and CDR2 (germline): LNHDA, SQIVND (reference sequence). CDR3 protein: CASSMSLYLAGRGETQYF. The DNA for the CDR3 is TGTGCCAGTAGTATGTCATTGTATCTAGCGGGGAGGGGCGAGACCCAGTACTTC.

This clonotype came up many times. The V gene is TRBV12-3 or TRBV12-4, the J gene TRBJ1-6, with TRBD1 matching over 7 bases. This CDR3 spans 14 amino acids. V gave up 6 bases and J gave up 6 bases; unmatched junction bases: 5. The CDR3 region is CASSSGTVNSPLHF. Here the CDR3 DNA reads TGTGCCAGCAGCTCCGGGACAGTTAATTCACCCCTCCACTTT.

This rearrangement joins TRBV13 to TRBJ2-3, with D tentatively TRBD2 (5 bases). CDR1 PRHDT and CDR2 FYEKMQ come from the germline V gene (reference sequence). This CDR3 comprises 14 residues. The ends were cut back, 7 bases at V and 1 base at J, with 12 bases in the middle. CDR3 loop: CASTQGRGTDTQYF. The CDR3, as DNA: TGTGCCAGCACCCAAGGGCGGGGCACAGATACGCAGTATTTT.

V gene TRBV15 combines with J gene TRBJ2-6; weak D call: TRBD1 (5 bases). The CDR3 has 17 amino acids. Germline V gene lookup returns CDR1 LNHNV and CDR2 YYDKDF (reference sequence). The V gene lost 6 bases and the J gene lost 0 bases, with 15 bases spanning the gap. CDR3 DNA: TGTGCCACCAGTCCCCGCGGACAAAGCTCTGGGGCCAACGTCCTGACTTTC. It translates to CATSPRGQSSGANVLTF.

This chain uses TRBV7-9 with TRBJ1-2, with D possibly being TRBD1 (5 bases). V was cut by 4 bases and J by 3 bases, with 18 bases left in between. The germline gives CDR1 SEHNR, CDR2 FQNEAQ (reference sequence). The length of the CDR3 is 16 residues. CDR3 residues: CASSSVRGYGHYGYTF. The DNA for the CDR3 is TGTGCCAGCAGCTCAGTCCGGGGCTACGGGCACTATGGCTACACCTTC.